This TCR beta chain was profiled in a study of control samples from healthy donors and cancer patients. V lost 6 bases and J 6 bases, leaving 18 bases between the germline ends. The CDR3 loop spans 15 amino acids. Germline lookup yields CDR1 LNHDA and CDR2 SQIVND (reference sequence). The method was immunoSEQ multiplex PCR; TCRdb's version includes in-frame clones alone and lacks a portion of them. The repertoire consists of about 140,000 clones, with roughly nine tenths occurring once and the leading ten covering approximately 6.8%. Sequenced input: blood. The rearrangement links TRBV19 to TRBJ1-5; D is perhaps TRBD1 (6 bases). The receptor comes from a man younger than 30 in good health. Written as DNA, the CDR3 is TGTGCCAGTAGGGCGACGGGGGCGGTCGGTCAGCCCCAGCATTTT. Its translation: CASRATGAVGQPQHF.